The next 16 T cell receptor beta chains were all read from a single sample in a study of regulatory T cells in long-lasting Graves disease. For TCR beta, libraries came from iRepertoire HTBI primers and Arm-PCR of CDR3 regions. TCRdb itself ran the multiplex PCR reads through MiXCR, one entry per CDR3 protein. The sample holds some 600,000 distinct CDR3 sequences, about 16% seen once. Time point specified: newly diagnosed GD, antithyroid drugs for less than 3 months. After RNA was extracted from PBMCs, the TCR library was made from it. These data also formed part of another study, on T cells in Graves' hyperthyroidism and ophthalmopathy.

Source: peripheral blood mononuclear cells (PBMCs), taken at new diagnosis, from a patient treated with antithyroid drugs. These receptors were taken from a man between 18 and 35 years old with Graves disease.

This clonotype came up many times. The rearrangement links TRBV5-1 to TRBJ1-1, with D unclear. The V end was cut by 1 base, the J end by 7 bases, with 11 bases between. The CDR3 has 13 amino acids. Germline CDR1 and CDR2: SGHRS and YFSETQ. The CDR3 DNA reads TGCGCCAGCAGCTTGAGTCAGCCTATTGAAGCTTTCTTT. Translated, it gives CASSLSQPIEAFF.

This clonotype occurred many times. The chain recombines TRBV12-3 or TRBV12-4 with TRBJ2-2, with 11 bases that match TRBD2. The CDR3 runs 16 residues. The ends lost 3 bases at V and 2 bases at J; junction bases unmatched: 2. The CDR3 sequence is CASSFLAGGNTGELFF. The DNA of the CDR3 is TGTGCCAGCAGTTTTCTAGCGGGAGGAAACACCGGGGAGCTGTTTTTT.

There are many counts of this clonotype. This chain links TRBV10-3 with TRBJ2-7, with D maybe TRBD2 (5 bases). Germline CDR1 is ENHRY and CDR2 is SYGVKD. Trimming stripped 6 bases from V and 2 bases from J, with 20 bases between. The CDR3 length is 16 residues. The CDR3 sequence: CAISVYGNSVAYEQYF. The CDR3 DNA sequence: TGTGCCATCAGCGTTTATGGAAATAGCGTAGCCTACGAGCAGTACTTC.

The sample holds many counts of this clonotype. The genes are TRBV11-2 and TRBJ2-2; TRBD1 agrees at 9 bases. This CDR3 has 15 residues. V was clipped by 6 bases and J by 6 bases; unmatched bases: 8. The germline V gene has CDR1 SGHAT and CDR2 FQNNGV. CDR3 loop: CASRKGTGSPGELFF. Here the CDR3 DNA reads TGTGCCAGCAGAAAAGGGACAGGGTCCCCCGGGGAGCTGTTTTTT.

This clonotype has a count of ten or more. CDR3 in amino acids: CASSEYPDETRSEQYF. The DNA of the CDR3 is TGCGCCAGCAGTGAGTACCCCGACGAAACGAGGAGCGAGCAGTACTTC. The gene calls are TRBV10-2 and TRBJ2-7; D ambiguous. From germline, CDR1 is WSHSY and CDR2 SAAADI. The V gene lost 1 base and the J gene lost 6 bases, with 19 bases spanning the gap. The CDR3 spans 16 residues.

This clonotype occurred many times. The chain employs TRBV28 and TRBJ2-5, with D possibly being TRBD2 (5 bases). This CDR3 contains 11 residues. Trimming left V 8 bases short and J 12 bases short, with 16 bases between. Germline V gives CDR1 MDHEN, CDR2 SYDVKM. CDR3 DNA sequence: TGTGCCAGCTCTTACCCGGGGAGTAAGTACTTC. Protein: CASSYPGSKYF.

This sequence joins TRBV7-3 and TRBJ2-2; a weak D match, TRBD2 (5 bases). V lost 5 bases to trimming and J lost 6 bases, with 13 bases between them. Germline CDR1 SGHTA, CDR2 FQGTGA. This CDR3 is 14 amino acids long. This CDR3 is CASSARGLSGELFF. CDR3 coding DNA: TGTGCCAGCAGCGCTCGAGGGCTCTCCGGGGAGCTGTTTTTT.

This clonotype has at least ten counts. The chain recombines TRBV2 with TRBJ2-7; TRBD2 aligns across 11 bases. This CDR3 contains 13 residues. The V segment lost 4 bases and the J segment 11 bases; nucleotides outside the gene matches: 7. Germline CDR1 is SNHLY and CDR2 is FYNNEI. CDR3 amino acids: CASSVTSGRAEYF. In nucleotides, the CDR3 is TGTGCCAGCAGTGTCACTAGCGGGAGAGCTGAGTACTTC.

This clonotype was detected a few times. The chain recombines TRBV12-3 or TRBV12-4 with TRBJ2-3, with 9 bases aligning to TRBD2. Trimming cost V 3 bases and J 0 bases; bases outside gene matches: 7. The CDR3 spans 17 residues. The CDR3 spells CASSLTAGGPSTDTQYF. The CDR3 region has the DNA TGTGCCAGCAGTTTGACAGCGGGAGGACCTAGCACAGATACGCAGTATTTT.

The chain couples TRBV19 to TRBJ2-7; TRBD1 aligns across 7 bases. Germline loops: CDR1 LNHDA, CDR2 SQIVND (reference sequence). This CDR3 is built from 15 residues. V lost 5 bases, J lost 6 bases, and 13 bases stayed unmatched. The CDR3 protein is CASSSTDRFPFEQYF. CDR3 nucleotide sequence: TGTGCCAGTAGTTCCACGGACAGGTTCCCTTTCGAGCAGTACTTC.

This chain links TRBV29-1 with TRBJ1-1, with TRBD1 as a possible D gene (6 bases). Trimming removed 7 bases from V and 0 bases from J, with 9 bases in between. Germline V gives CDR1 SQVTM, CDR2 ANQGSEA. This CDR3 has 12 residues. This CDR3 is CSAEGVNTEAFF. CDR3 DNA sequence: TGCAGCGCTGAGGGGGTGAACACTGAAGCTTTCTTT.

This clonotype was seen repeatedly, ten times or more. The rearrangement uses TRBV28 and TRBJ2-1; D gene uncertain. Looked up from germline, CDR1 is MDHEN and CDR2 is SYDVKM. V lost 3 bases and J 6 bases, leaving 6 bases between the germline ends. The CDR3 loop spans 12 amino acids. The CDR3 DNA sequence: TGTGCCAGCAGTTTGCCACCCAATGAGCAGTTCTTC. It is translated as CASSLPPNEQFF.

To note about this clonotype: It may be a read error: a sequence one base away is much more abundant. The chain employs TRBV28 and TRBJ1-6; weak D call: TRBD1 (5 bases). CDR3 length: 15 residues. Germline CDR1 reads MDHEN; CDR2 reads SYDVKM. The V gene lost 5 bases and the J gene lost 7 bases, with 15 bases spanning the gap. CDR3 region: CASSLRQGSNSPLHF. CDR3 in DNA: TGTGCCAGCAGTCTCAGGCAGGGAAGCAATTCACCCCTCCACTTT.

J is TRBJ2-1 and V is TRBV5-1, with 11 bases matching TRBD2. The J segment lost 4 bases and the V segment lost 8 bases, leaving 8 bases of the junction unmatched. CDR3 length equals 15 residues. Germline V gives CDR1 SGHRS, CDR2 YFSETQ. The CDR3 DNA sequence: TGCGCCAGTAGGACTAGCGGGCCCCTTTACAATGAGCAGTTCTTC. It codes for CASRTSGPLYNEQFF.

The genes are TRBV7-9 and TRBJ2-7; D is possibly TRBD1 or TRBD2 (5 bases each). CDR1 is SEHNR and CDR2 is FQNEAQ in the germline V gene (reference sequence). Trimming stripped 6 bases from V and 6 bases from J, with 18 bases between. The CDR3 runs to 14 residues. CDR3 residues: CASSEGPGAGEQYF. In nucleotides, the CDR3 is TGTGCCAGCAGTGAGGGCCCCGGGGCCGGCGAGCAGTACTTC.

This clonotype was seen ten or more times. The chain uses TRBV27 and TRBJ2-1, with 14 positions matching TRBD2. CDR3 length: 17 residues. CDR1 and CDR2 from the germline V gene are MNHEY and SMNVEV (reference sequence). After removal of 3 bases from V and 5 bases from J, the junction contained 6 bases not matched to a gene. DNA for the CDR3: TGTGCCAGCAGTTTCAGACTAGCGGGAGGGTGGAACAATGAGCAGTTCTTC. Translating it yields CASSFRLAGGWNNEQFF.